The 21 T cell receptor beta chains in this list originate from one sample, sequenced in a study of OX40 agonist ivuxolimab in advanced cancers. The repertoire was sequenced with immunoSEQ multiplex PCR; TCRdb's copy has only in-frame clones and lacks some. This sample yields 99,000 or so clones, of which approximately 84% are seen a single time; roughly 5% belongs to the top ten. Material: CD4+ or CD8+ T cells sorted from blood, obtained in a trial of the OX40 agonist ivuxolimab. These TCRs come from an adult with an advanced solid tumor such as melanoma, head and neck, liver or kidney cancer.

The chain recombines TRBV6-5 with TRBJ1-2; D ambiguous. Germline V CDR1 and CDR2: MNHEY, SVGAGI. Trimming took 6 bases from V and 7 from J, leaving 6 bases between them. The CDR3 consists of 10 residues. The CDR3 sequence is CASRGSGYTF. The DNA for the CDR3 is TGTGCCAGCAGGGGGTCTGGCTACACCTTC.

This rearrangement joins TRBV19 to TRBJ2-1; 9 nucleotides align to TRBD2. The CDR3 has 17 residues. J gave up 7 bases and V 0 bases, and 10 bases lay outside the gene matches. Germline V lookup: CDR1 LNHDA, CDR2 SQIVND (reference sequence). The CDR3 reads CASSIDPPSGMENEQFF. CDR3 nucleotide sequence: TGTGCCAGTAGTATAGATCCTCCTAGCGGGATGGAGAATGAGCAGTTCTTC. Combining the CDR3 with reference TRBV19 and TRBJ2-1 gives the whole variable domain DGGITQSPKYLFRKEGQNVTLSCEQNLNHDAMYWYRQDPGQGLRLIYYSQIVNDFQKGDIAEGYSVSREKKESFPLTVTSAQKNPTAFYLCASSIDPPSGMENEQFFGPGTRLTVL.

On this clone: The sample contains more than one DNA sequence encoding this CDR3. The chain is built from TRBV9 and TRBJ1-1; D remains unclear. Between the trimmed V and J ends, which lost 0 bases and 0 bases, there was a span of 6 bases. CDR3 length equals 14 residues. CDR1 is SGDLS, CDR2 YYNGEE, per germline. CDR3 nucleotide sequence: TGTGCCAGCAGCGTAGGGCAACTGAACACTGAAGCTTTCTTT. Translating gives CASSVGQLNTEAFF.

The gene calls are TRBV6-1 and TRBJ1-4, with 7 bases fitting TRBD1. In germline, CDR1 is MNHNS, CDR2 SASEGT. The CDR3 consists of 15 residues. The junction had 3 bases not matched to a gene; V was cut back by 4 bases and J by 1 base. The CDR3 loop reads CASSGDRVTNEKLFF. In DNA, the CDR3 is TGTGCCAGCAGTGGCGACAGGGTAACTAATGAAAAACTGTTTTTT.

The chain employs TRBV5-6 and TRBJ2-4, with D possibly TRBD2 on 6 matching bases. Per germline, CDR1 SGHDT and CDR2 YYEEEE. V lost 4 bases and J lost 7, with 12 bases in between. This CDR3 is 13 amino acids long. For the CDR3, the DNA is TGTGCCAGCAGCGCCACGGGACTTAACATTCAGTACTTC. Residues: CASSATGLNIQYF. Looking up the rest from reference TRBV5-6 and TRBJ2-4 gives the full variable domain: DAGVTQSPTHLIKTRGQQVTLRCSPKSGHDTVSWYQQALGQGPQFIFQYYEEEERQRGNFPDRFSGHQFPNYSSELNVNALLLGDSALYLCASSATGLNIQYFGAGTRLSVL.

This clone appeared a few times. The J gene is TRBJ1-2, the V gene TRBV5-4; 7 bases agree with TRBD1. Germline V lookup: CDR1 SGHNT, CDR2 YYREEE (reference sequence). This CDR3 has 13 amino acids. V was clipped by 4 bases and J by 7 bases; unmatched bases: 7. The CDR3 reads CASSPTGRGGYTF. In DNA form, the CDR3 reads TGTGCCAGCAGCCCGACAGGGCGAGGTGGCTACACCTTC.

The genes are TRBV18 and TRBJ2-7; D gene unclear. Germline V gene data show CDR1 as KGHSH and CDR2 as LQKENI. The CDR3 runs to 12 residues. The germline V and J ends were trimmed by 3 bases and 7 bases, with 10 bases remaining between them. DNA of the CDR3: TGTGCCAGCTCACCCGTGACTGGAGAGCAGTACTTC. The encoded protein is CASSPVTGEQYF.

The chain couples TRBV29-1 to TRBJ2-1; no clear D gene. The V gene's germline CDR1 is SQVTM and CDR2 ANQGSEA. V lost 6 bases, J lost 7 bases, and 16 bases lay in between. This CDR3 has 13 amino acids. The CDR3 region has the DNA TGCAGCGTCTCGGGCAATAGCCCGAATGAGCAGTTCTTC. As protein: CSVSGNSPNEQFF.

The chain joins TRBV7-7 to TRBJ2-1; 9 nucleotides align to TRBD1. The CDR3 extends over 13 amino acids. The V gene end was trimmed by 5 bases and the J gene end by 9 bases; junction bases not matched to a gene: 5. From germline, CDR1 is SSHAT and CDR2 FNYEAQ (reference sequence). CDR3 loop: CASSKDRGSEQFF. The CDR3 coding sequence is TGTGCCAGCAGCAAGGACAGGGGATCTGAGCAGTTCTTC.

The chain links TRBV6-6 to TRBJ2-1; TRBD2 aligns across 13 bases. Looked up from germline, CDR1 is MNHNY and CDR2 is SVGAGI (reference sequence). V trimming: 8 bases; J trimming: 6 bases; junction bases outside the gene matches: 7. The CDR3 runs 15 residues. Here the CDR3 reads CASVLLAGGGNEQFF. In DNA, the CDR3 is TGTGCCAGCGTCTTACTAGCGGGAGGGGGCAATGAGCAGTTCTTC.

This chain joins TRBV9 and TRBJ1-1, with a tentative D call TRBD1 (6 bases). V dropped 4 bases and J dropped 4 bases, with 14 bases sitting between them. The CDR3 spans 14 residues. CDR1 and CDR2 (germline): SGDLS, YYNGEE. This chain's CDR3 is CASSPRTDGTEAFF. DNA of the CDR3: TGTGCCAGCAGCCCCAGGACAGATGGCACTGAAGCTTTCTTT.

The chain employs TRBV19 and TRBJ1-6; D is unresolved. CDR3 length: 13 amino acids. CDR1 LNHDA and CDR2 SQIVND come from the germline V gene (reference sequence). The V end lost 2 bases, the J end lost 8 bases, and 7 bases lay between the germline ends. The CDR3 nucleotides read TGTGCCAGTAGTATAACGACCGATTCACCCCTCCACTTT. Translation gives CASSITTDSPLHF.

The chain links TRBV30 to TRBJ1-2, with a weak D call TRBD1 (6 bases). The germline CDR1 and CDR2 sequences are GTSNPN and SVGIG (reference sequence). CDR3 length: 14 amino acids. V was shortened by 4 bases and J by 5 bases, with 17 bases between the two germline ends. The CDR3 region is CAWNSRGTRYGYTF. CDR3 DNA sequence: TGTGCCTGGAATAGTCGCGGGACACGTTATGGCTACACCTTC.

V is TRBV5-1 and J is TRBJ1-3, with no clear D. The germline V and J ends were trimmed by 1 base and 5 bases, with 16 bases remaining between them. Germline-derived CDR1 and CDR2 are SGHRS and YFSETQ. CDR3 length: 16 amino acids. This CDR3 reads CASSLSGPSRRNTIYF. The CDR3 region has the DNA TGCGCCAGCAGCTTGTCAGGTCCTTCCCGACGAAACACCATATATTTT.

The CDR3 loop reads CASSLAGLGDTQYF. In nucleotides, the CDR3 is TGCGCCAGCAGCTTGGCCGGGCTAGGGGATACGCAGTATTTT. This sequence joins TRBV5-1 and TRBJ2-3; the D is unclear. Germline V gives CDR1 SGHRS, CDR2 YFSETQ. The CDR3 covers 14 residues. Deletions cut 0 bases from V and 6 bases from J, with 11 bases between.

This sequence joins TRBV23-1 and TRBJ2-5; D is unresolved. TRBV23-1 is reported as an ORF; its role is uncertain. The CDR3 spans 12 residues. Between the trimmed V and J ends, which lost 7 bases and 11 bases, there was a span of 17 bases. The CDR3 DNA follows: TGCGCCAGCACCCCACGAGAAGGTGAGCAGTACTTC. Its protein product is CASTPREGEQYF.

The J gene is TRBJ2-5, the V gene TRBV19, with TRBD1 as a possible D gene (5 bases). CDR1 is LNHDA and CDR2 is SQIVND in the germline V gene (reference sequence). The germline V and J ends were trimmed by 3 bases and 1 base, with 9 bases remaining between them. This CDR3 has 14 amino acids. CDR3 coding DNA: TGTGCCAGTAGTATGGCTCAGGGCCAAGAGACCCAGTACTTC. It specifies CASSMAQGQETQYF.

V and J are TRBV18 and TRBJ1-2; TRBD1 agrees at 8 bases. This CDR3 comprises 14 residues. Unmatched junction bases numbered 9, after V lost 6 bases and J lost 6 bases. CDR1 is KGHSH, CDR2 LQKENI, per germline. The CDR3 bases are TGTGCCAGCTCGTCGACAGGGGTTTGGGATGGCTACACCTTC. Its translation is CASSSTGVWDGYTF.

The V call is TRBV7-9, the J call TRBJ1-5; D call uncertain. CDR3 size: 12 residues. Germline V gives CDR1 SEHNR, CDR2 FQNEAQ (reference sequence). The V gene lost 2 bases and the J gene lost 5 bases, with 4 bases spanning the gap. For the CDR3, the DNA is TGTGCCAGCAGCTTACCCTATCAGCCCCAGCATTTT. As protein: CASSLPYQPQHF.

This clone was seen a single time. The chain combines TRBV21-1 with TRBJ1-2; TRBD1 is the table's D call and was not checked against the DNA. TRBV21-1 is recorded as a pseudogene. The CDR3 sequence is 15 residues long. This CDR3 reads CASSPGQGEFYGYTF. CDR3 in DNA: TGTGCCAGCAGCCCGGGACAGGGGGAGTTCTATGGCTACACCTTC.

The chain has TRBV4-3 and TRBJ2-6; D remains unclear. Germline V CDR1 and CDR2: LGHNA, YSLEER. This CDR3 has 15 residues. V lost 4 bases and J 0 bases, leaving 7 bases between the germline ends. CDR3 amino acids: CASSPGFSGANVLTF. The CDR3 coding sequence is TGCGCCAGCAGCCCCGGATTCTCTGGGGCCAACGTCCTGACTTTC.